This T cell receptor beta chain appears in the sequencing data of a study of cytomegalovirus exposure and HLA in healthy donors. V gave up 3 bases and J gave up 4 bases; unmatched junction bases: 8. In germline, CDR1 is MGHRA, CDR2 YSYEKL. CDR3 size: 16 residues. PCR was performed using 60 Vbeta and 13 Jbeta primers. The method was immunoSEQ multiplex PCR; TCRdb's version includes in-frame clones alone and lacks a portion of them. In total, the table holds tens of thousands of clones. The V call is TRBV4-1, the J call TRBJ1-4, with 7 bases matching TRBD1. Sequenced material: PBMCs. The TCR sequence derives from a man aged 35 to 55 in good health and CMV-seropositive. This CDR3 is CASSQYQGQLNEKLFF. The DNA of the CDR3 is TGCGCCAGCAGCCAGTACCAGGGACAGCTTAATGAAAAACTGTTTTTT.